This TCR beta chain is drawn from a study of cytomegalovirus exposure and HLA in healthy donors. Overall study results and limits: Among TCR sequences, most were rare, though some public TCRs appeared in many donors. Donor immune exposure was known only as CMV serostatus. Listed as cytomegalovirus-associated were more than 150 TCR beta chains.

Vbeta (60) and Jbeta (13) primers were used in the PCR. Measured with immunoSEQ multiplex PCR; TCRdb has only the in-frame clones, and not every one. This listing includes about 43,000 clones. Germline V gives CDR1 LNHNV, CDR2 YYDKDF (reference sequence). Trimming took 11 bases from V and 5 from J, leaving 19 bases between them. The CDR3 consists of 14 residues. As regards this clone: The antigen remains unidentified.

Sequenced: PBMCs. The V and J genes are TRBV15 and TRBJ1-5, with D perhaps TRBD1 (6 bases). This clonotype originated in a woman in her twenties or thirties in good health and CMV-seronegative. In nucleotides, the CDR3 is TGTGCCGCGGGAGAGAGGGGGTCCTATCAGCCCCAGCATTTT. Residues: CAAGERGSYQPQHF. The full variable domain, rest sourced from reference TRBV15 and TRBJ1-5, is DAMVIQNPRYQVTQFGKPVTLSCSQTLNHNVMYWYQQKSSQAPKLLFHYYDKDFNNEADTPDNFQSRRPNTSFCFLDIRSPGLGDTAMYLCAAGERGSYQPQHFGDGTRLSIL.